This T cell receptor (beta chain) was identified during a study of blood T cells in healthy people across ages. Overall study: T cells yielded about one barcoded beta molecule per two cells through template switching. General observations from the study: Per-million-T-cell TCR beta diversity fell roughly linearly with age. When set beside aged donors, long-lived donors presented more naive CD4+ cells and higher diversity.

The extraction recovered at least 5.5 micrograms of total RNA per sample. Together with a sample-barcoded 5' primer, a J-beta primer mix was included in a second PCR lasting roughly 6 to 12 cycles. Using its own MiXCR run on the 5' RACE reads, TCRdb lists one record per CDR3 protein. Found here are 1.4 million or so distinct CDR3 sequences, 40% to 45% of them singletons; the top ten hold around 4%. Per germline, CDR1 LGHNA and CDR2 YSLEER. With 4 bases removed from V and 0 bases from J, the gap between germline ends came to 12 bases. This CDR3 has 16 residues. There are a few counts of this clonotype. Its matching antigen is unknown.

The V and J genes are TRBV4-3 and TRBJ2-2; TRBD1 might be the D (6 bases). The source material was blood. This receptor was identified in a woman aged 18-30 years in good health. The CDR3 sequence: CASSLNTGSNTGELFF. The CDR3 DNA reads as TGCGCCAGCAGCCTGAACACAGGGTCGAACACCGGGGAGCTGTTTTTT.